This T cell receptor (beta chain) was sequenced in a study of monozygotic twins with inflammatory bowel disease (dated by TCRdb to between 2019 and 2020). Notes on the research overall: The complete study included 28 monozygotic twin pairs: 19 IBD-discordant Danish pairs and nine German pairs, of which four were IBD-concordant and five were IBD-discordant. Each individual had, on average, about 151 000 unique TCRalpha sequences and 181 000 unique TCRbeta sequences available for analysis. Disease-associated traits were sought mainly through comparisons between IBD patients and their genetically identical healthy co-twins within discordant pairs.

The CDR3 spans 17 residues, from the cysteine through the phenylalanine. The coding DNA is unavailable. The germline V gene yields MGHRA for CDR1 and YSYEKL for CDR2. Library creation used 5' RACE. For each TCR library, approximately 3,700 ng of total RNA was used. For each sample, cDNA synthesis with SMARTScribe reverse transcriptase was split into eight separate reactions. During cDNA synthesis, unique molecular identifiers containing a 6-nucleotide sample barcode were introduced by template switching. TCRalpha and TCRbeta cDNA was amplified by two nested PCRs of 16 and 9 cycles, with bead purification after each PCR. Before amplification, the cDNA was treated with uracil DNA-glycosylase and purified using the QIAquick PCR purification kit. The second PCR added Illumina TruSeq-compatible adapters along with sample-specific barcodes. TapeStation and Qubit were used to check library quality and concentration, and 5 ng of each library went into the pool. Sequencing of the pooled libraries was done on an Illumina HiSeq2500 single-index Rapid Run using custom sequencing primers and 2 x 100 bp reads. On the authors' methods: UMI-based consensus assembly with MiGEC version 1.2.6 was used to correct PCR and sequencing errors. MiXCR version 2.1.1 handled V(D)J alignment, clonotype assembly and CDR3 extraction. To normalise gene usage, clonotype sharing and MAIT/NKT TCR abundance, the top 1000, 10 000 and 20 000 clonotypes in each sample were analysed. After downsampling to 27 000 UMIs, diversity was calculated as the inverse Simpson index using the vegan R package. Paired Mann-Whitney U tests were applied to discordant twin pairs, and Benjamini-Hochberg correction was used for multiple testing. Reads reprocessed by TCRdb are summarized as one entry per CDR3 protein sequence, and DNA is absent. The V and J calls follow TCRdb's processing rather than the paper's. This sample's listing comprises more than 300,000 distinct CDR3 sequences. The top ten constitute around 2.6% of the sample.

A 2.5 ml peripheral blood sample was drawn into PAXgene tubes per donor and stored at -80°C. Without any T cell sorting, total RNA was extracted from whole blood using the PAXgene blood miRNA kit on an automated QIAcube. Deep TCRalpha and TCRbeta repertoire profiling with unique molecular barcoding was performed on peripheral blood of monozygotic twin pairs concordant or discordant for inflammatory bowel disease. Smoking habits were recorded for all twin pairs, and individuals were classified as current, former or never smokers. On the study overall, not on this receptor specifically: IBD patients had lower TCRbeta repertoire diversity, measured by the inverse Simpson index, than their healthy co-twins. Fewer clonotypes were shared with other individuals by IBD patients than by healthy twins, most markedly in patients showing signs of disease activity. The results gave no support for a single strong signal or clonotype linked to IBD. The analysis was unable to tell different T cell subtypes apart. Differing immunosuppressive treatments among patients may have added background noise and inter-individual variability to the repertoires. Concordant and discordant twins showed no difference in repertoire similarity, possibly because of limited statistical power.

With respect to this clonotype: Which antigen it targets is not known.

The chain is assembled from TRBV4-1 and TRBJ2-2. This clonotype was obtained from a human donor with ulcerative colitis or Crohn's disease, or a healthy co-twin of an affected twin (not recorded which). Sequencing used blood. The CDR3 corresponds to CASSQDPDTGPAGELFF.